Shown below are 10 T cell receptor beta chains from a single sample sequenced in a study of lymphopenia after photon versus proton radiotherapy. The protocol was immunoSEQ multiplex PCR, while the TCRdb copy is restricted to in-frame clones and leaves out a portion. This repertoire shows tens of thousands of clones, 92% found once; its top ten account for approximately 18%. Material: peripheral blood, obtained from a patient treated with photon-based radiotherapy. The source is a woman aged 35 to 49 with cholangiocarcinoma.

The chain has TRBV11-3 and TRBJ2-7; TRBD2 is a possible D gene (5 bases). In germline, CDR1 is SGHNT, CDR2 YENEEA. This CDR3 has 13 residues. V lost 3 bases to trimming and J lost 6 bases, with 12 bases between them. The CDR3 sequence: CASSFGRSAEQYF. CDR3 DNA: TGTGCCAGCAGCTTTGGTCGTAGCGCCGAGCAGTACTTC.

The chain couples TRBV11-2 to TRBJ2-5; no reliable D call. V was pared by 2 bases and J by 3 bases, with 7 bases between. The CDR3 covers 13 residues. CDR1 is SGHAT, CDR2 FQNNGV, per germline. CDR3 in DNA: TGTGCCAGCAGCTTAACCCCCGAAGAGACCCAGTACTTC. This gives the protein CASSLTPEETQYF.

This rearrangement joins TRBV15 to TRBJ2-1; D is possibly TRBD2 (6 bases). V shed 9 bases and J shed 6 bases, with 12 bases lying between them. Germline-derived CDR1 and CDR2 are LNHNV and YYDKDF (reference sequence). The CDR3 is 12 amino acids. CDR3 loop: CATQGLSNEQFF. CDR3 coding DNA: TGTGCCACTCAGGGACTTTCCAATGAGCAGTTCTTC.

The chain joins TRBV5-1 to TRBJ1-1; no clear D gene. Trimming removed 0 bases from V and 4 bases from J, with 10 bases in between. Looked up from germline, CDR1 is SGHRS and CDR2 is YFSETQ. The CDR3 extends over 14 amino acids. Here the CDR3 DNA reads TGCGCCAGCAGCTTGGAGGTCCCTAGCACTGAAGCTTTCTTT. Protein: CASSLEVPSTEAFF.

The chain joins TRBV6-1 to TRBJ1-2; D is unresolved. The V end was cut by 8 bases, the J end by 0 bases, with 1 base between. Germline CDR1 MNHNS, CDR2 SASEGT. The CDR3 consists of 10 residues. As DNA, the CDR3 is TGTGCCAGCGCTAACTATGGCTACACCTTC. As protein: CASANYGYTF.

The sample holds one count of this clone. This CDR3 reads CASSSGTGQKLFF. The CDR3 DNA reads as TGTGCCAGTAGTTCCGGGACAGGGCAAAAACTGTTTTTT. This chain joins TRBV19 and TRBJ1-4; TRBD1 matches at 9 bases. CDR1 and CDR2 (germline): LNHDA, SQIVND (reference sequence). Losses at the gene ends were 5 bases for V and 9 bases for J; bases not matched to a gene: 4. The CDR3 runs to 13 residues. Complete variable domain (other parts from reference TRBV19 and TRBJ1-4): DGGITQSPKYLFRKEGQNVTLSCEQNLNHDAMYWYRQDPGQGLRLIYYSQIVNDFQKGDIAEGYSVSREKKESFPLTVTSAQKNPTAFYLCASSSGTGQKLFFGSGTQLSVL.

This clone came up once. The J gene is TRBJ2-7, the V gene TRBV18; TRBD1 or TRBD2 may be the D gene (5 bases each). V lost 5 bases to trimming and J lost 3 bases, with 11 bases between them. Germline V gene data show CDR1 as KGHSH and CDR2 as LQKENI. The CDR3 runs to 13 residues. The CDR3 DNA sequence: TGTGCCAGCTCAGAGGGGATTAGCTACGAGCAGTACTTC. It translates to CASSEGISYEQYF.

This chain connects TRBV18 to TRBJ2-7; unclear D gene. With 1 base removed from V and 0 bases from J, the gap between germline ends came to 7 bases. Germline CDR1 KGHSH, CDR2 LQKENI. The CDR3 is 14 residues long. CDR3 in amino acids: CASSPQADSYEQYF. The CDR3 DNA reads TGTGCCAGCTCACCACAGGCGGACTCCTACGAGCAGTACTTC.

The J gene is TRBJ1-1, the V gene TRBV7-2, with a possible D match to TRBD1 (6 bases). Trimming took off 2 bases at V and 4 bases at J, with 14 bases between the two ends. The CDR3 runs to 15 residues. Germline V gene data show CDR1 as SGHTA and CDR2 as FQGNSA. The CDR3 DNA follows: TGTGCCAGCAGCTTAAGGGGGACGGGTCCCACTGAAGCTTTCTTT. This gives the protein CASSLRGTGPTEAFF. The complete variable domain, with remaining parts taken from reference TRBV7-2 and TRBJ1-1, reads GAGVSQSPSNKVTEKGKDVELRCDPISGHTALYWYRQSLGQGLEFLIYFQGNSAPDKSGLPSDRFSAERTGGSVSTLTIQRTQQEDSAVYLCASSLRGTGPTEAFFGQGTRLTVV.

The rearrangement links TRBV6-5 to TRBJ1-1; 7 positions agree with TRBD1. Germline trimming cut 8 bases from V and 1 base from J; bases unmatched to any gene: 4. CDR3 length: 13 residues. Germline CDR1 is MNHEY and CDR2 is SVGAGI. The CDR3 nucleotides are TGTGCCAGCGCCCGACAGGGGAACACTGAAGCTTTCTTT. As protein: CASARQGNTEAFF.